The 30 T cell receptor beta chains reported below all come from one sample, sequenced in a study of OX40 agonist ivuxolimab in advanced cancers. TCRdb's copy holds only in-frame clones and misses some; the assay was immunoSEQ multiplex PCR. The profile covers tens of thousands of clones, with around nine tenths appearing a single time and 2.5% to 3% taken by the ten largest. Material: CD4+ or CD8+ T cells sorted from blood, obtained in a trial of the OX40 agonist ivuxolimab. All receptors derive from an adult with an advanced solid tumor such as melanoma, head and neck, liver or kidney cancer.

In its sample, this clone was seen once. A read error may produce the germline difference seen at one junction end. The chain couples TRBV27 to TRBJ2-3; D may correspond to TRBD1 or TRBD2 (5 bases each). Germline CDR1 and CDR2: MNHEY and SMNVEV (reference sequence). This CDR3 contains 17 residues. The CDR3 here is CASSLSPRGASTDTQYF. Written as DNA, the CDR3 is TGTGCCAGCAGTCTATCGCCCCGAGGGGCTAGCACAGATACGCAGTATTTT.

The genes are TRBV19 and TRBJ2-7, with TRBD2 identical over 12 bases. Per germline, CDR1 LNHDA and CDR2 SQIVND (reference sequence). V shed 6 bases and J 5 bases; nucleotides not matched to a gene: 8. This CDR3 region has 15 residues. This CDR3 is CASRPTSGRFHEQYF. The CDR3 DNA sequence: TGTGCCAGTAGACCCACTAGCGGGAGGTTCCACGAGCAGTACTTC.

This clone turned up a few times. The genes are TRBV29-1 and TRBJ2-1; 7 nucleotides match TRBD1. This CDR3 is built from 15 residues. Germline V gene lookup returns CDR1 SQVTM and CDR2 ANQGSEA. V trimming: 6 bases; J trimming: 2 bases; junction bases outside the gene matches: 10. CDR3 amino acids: CSVSGGQTTYNEQFF. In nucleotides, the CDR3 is TGCAGCGTATCTGGGGGACAGACTACCTACAATGAGCAGTTCTTC.

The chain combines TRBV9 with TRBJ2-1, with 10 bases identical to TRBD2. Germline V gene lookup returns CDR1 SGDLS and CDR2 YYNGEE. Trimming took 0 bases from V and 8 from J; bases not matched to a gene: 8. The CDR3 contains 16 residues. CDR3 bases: TGTGCCAGCAGCGTAGCTGCTAGCGGGAGTATCGATGAGCAGTTCTTC. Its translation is CASSVAASGSIDEQFF.

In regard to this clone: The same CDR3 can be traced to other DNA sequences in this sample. The CDR3 spells CAWSVSYEQYF. CDR3 bases: TGTGCCTGGAGTGTATCCTACGAGCAGTACTTC. The V gene is TRBV30, the J gene TRBJ2-7; D remains ambiguous. The CDR3 has 11 residues. Germline V lookup: CDR1 GTSNPN, CDR2 SVGIG (reference sequence). The V end lost 0 bases, the J end lost 1 base, and 1 base lay between the germline ends.

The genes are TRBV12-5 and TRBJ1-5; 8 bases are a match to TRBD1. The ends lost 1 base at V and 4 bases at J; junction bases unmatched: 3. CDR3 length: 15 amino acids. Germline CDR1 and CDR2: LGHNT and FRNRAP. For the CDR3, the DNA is TGTGCTAGTGGTTTGGGGGACAGGACAAATCAGCCCCAGCATTTT. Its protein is CASGLGDRTNQPQHF.

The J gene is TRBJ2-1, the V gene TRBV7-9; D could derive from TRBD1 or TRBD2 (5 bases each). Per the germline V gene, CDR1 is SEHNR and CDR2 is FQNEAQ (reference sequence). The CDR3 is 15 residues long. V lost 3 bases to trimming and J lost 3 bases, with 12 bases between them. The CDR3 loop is CASSLIGGNYNEQFF. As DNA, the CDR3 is TGTGCCAGCAGCTTGATTGGGGGAAACTACAATGAGCAGTTCTTC.

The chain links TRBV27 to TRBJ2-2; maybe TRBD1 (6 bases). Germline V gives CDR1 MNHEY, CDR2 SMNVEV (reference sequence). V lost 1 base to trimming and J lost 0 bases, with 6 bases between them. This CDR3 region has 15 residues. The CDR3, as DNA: TGTGCCAGCAGTTTATGGACAGCGAACACCGGGGAGCTGTTTTTT. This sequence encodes CASSLWTANTGELFF.

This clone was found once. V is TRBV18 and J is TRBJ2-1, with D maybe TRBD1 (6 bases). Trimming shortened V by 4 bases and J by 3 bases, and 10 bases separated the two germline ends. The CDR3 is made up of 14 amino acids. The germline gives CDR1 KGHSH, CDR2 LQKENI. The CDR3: CASSRVRGYNEQFF. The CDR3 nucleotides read TGTGCCAGCTCACGGGTCAGGGGCTACAATGAGCAGTTCTTC. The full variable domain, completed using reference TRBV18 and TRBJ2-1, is NAGVMQNPRHLVRRRGQEARLRCSPMKGHSHVYWYRQLPEEGLKFMVYLQKENIIDESGMPKERFSAEFPKEGPSILRIQQVVRGDSAAYFCASSRVRGYNEQFFGPGTRLTVL.

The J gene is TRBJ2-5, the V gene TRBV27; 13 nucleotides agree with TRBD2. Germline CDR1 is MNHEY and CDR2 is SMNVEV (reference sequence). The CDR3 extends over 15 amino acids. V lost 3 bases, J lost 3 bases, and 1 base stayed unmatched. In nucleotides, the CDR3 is TGTGCCAGCAGTTTGGGACTAGCGGGGAAAGAGACCCAGTACTTC. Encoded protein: CASSLGLAGKETQYF.

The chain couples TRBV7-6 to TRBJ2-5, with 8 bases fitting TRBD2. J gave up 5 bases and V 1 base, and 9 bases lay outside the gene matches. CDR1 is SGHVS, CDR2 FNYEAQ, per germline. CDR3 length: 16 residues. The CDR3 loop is CASSLGGAGGWETQYF. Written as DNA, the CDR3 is TGTGCCAGCAGCTTAGGAGGTGCGGGGGGCTGGGAGACCCAGTACTTC.

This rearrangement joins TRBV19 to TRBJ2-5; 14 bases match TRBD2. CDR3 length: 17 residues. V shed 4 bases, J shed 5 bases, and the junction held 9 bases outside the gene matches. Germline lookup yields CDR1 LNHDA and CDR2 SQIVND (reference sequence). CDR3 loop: CASSNRLAGGQRETQYF. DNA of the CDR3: TGTGCCAGTAGTAACCGACTAGCGGGGGGGCAAAGGGAGACCCAGTACTTC.

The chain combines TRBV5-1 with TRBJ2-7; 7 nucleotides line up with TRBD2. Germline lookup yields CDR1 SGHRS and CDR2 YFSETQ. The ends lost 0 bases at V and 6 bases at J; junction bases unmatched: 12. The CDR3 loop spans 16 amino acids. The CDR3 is CASSLGGGPTTSEQYF. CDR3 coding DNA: TGCGCCAGCAGCTTGGGGGGGGGACCCACAACCAGCGAGCAGTACTTC.

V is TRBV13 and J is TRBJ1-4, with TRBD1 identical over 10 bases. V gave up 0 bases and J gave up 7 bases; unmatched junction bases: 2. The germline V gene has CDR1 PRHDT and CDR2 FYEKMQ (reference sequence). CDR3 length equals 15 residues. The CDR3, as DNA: TGTGCCAGCAGCTTAGGGACAGGGGGCGGTGAAAAACTGTTTTTT. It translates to CASSLGTGGGEKLFF. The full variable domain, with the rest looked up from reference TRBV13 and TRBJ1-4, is AAGVIQSPRHLIKEKRETATLKCYPIPRHDTVYWYQQGPGQDPQFLISFYEKMQSDKGSIPDRFSAQQFSDYHSELNMSSLELGDSALYFCASSLGTGGGEKLFFGSGTQLSVL.

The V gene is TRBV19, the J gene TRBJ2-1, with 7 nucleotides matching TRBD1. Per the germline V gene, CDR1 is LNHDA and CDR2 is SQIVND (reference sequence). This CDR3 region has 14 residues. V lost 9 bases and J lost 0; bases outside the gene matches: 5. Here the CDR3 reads CASKQGNSYNEQFF. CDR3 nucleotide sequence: TGTGCCAGCAAACAGGGGAACTCCTACAATGAGCAGTTCTTC.

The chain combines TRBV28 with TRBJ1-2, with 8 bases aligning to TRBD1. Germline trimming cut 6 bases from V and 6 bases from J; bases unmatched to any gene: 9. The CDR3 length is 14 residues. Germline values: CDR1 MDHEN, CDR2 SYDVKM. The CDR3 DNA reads TGTGCCAGCAGCCAACCCAGGGGGCGTGATGGCTACACCTTC. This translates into CASSQPRGRDGYTF.

The CDR3, as DNA: TGTGCCGCCGCCGATGGGTTAGCCAAAAACATTCAGTACTTC. Residues: CAAADGLAKNIQYF. The chain uses TRBV19 and TRBJ2-4, with D unresolved. This CDR3 is 14 amino acids long. V was shortened by 11 bases and J by 0 bases, with 14 bases between the two germline ends. From germline, CDR1 is LNHDA and CDR2 SQIVND (reference sequence).

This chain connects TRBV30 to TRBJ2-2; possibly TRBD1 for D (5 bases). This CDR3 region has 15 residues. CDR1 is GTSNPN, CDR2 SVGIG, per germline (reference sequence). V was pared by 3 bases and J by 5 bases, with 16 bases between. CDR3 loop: CAWRFPQGWTGELFF. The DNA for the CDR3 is TGTGCCTGGAGGTTCCCCCAGGGTTGGACCGGGGAGCTGTTTTTT.

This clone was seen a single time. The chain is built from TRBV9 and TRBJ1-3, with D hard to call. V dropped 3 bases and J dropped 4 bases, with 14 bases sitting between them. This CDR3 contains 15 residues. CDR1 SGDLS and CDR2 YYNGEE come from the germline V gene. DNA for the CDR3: TGTGCCAGCAGCGGCATGGAAGTGACAGGAAACACCATATATTTT. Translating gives CASSGMEVTGNTIYF.

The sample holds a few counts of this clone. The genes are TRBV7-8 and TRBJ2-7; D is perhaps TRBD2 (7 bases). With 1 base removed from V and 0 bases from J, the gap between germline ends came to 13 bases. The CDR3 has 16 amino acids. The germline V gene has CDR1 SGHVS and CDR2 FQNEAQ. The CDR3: CASSLGGGAISYEQYF. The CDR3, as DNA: TGTGCCAGCAGCTTAGGAGGGGGGGCGATCTCCTACGAGCAGTACTTC.

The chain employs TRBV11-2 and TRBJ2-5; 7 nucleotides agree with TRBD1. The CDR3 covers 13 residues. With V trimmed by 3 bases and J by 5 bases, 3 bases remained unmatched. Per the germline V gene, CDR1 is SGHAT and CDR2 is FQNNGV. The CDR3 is CASSLTGYETQYF. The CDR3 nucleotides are TGTGCCAGCAGCTTGACAGGGTACGAGACCCAGTACTTC.

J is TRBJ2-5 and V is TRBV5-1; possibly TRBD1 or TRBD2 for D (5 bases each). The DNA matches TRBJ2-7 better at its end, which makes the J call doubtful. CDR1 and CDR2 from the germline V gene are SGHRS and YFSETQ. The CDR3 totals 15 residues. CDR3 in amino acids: CASSLDGTSSYEQYF. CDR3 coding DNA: TGCGCCAGCAGCCTGGACGGGACCTCTTCCTACGAGCAGTACTTC.

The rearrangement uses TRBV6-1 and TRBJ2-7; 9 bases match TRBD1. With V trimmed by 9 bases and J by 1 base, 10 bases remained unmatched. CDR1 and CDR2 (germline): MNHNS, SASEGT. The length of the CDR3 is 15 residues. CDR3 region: CASSIGQGLSYEQYF. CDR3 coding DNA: TGTGCCAGTTCAATTGGACAGGGGTTATCCTACGAGCAGTACTTC.

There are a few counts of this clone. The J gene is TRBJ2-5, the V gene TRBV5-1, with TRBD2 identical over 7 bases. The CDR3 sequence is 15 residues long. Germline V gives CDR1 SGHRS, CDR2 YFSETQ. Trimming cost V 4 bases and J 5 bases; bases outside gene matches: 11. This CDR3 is CASSRRDYDTETQYF. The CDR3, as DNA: TGCGCCAGCAGCCGCCGGGACTACGACACGGAGACCCAGTACTTC. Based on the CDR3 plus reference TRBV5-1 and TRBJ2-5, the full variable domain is KAGVTQTPRYLIKTRGQQVTLSCSPISGHRSVSWYQQTPGQGLQFLFEYFSETQRNKGNFPGRFSGRQFSNSRSEMNVSTLELGDSALYLCASSRRDYDTETQYFGPGTRLLVL.

The CDR3 protein is CASATGGTDTQYF. CDR3 sequence (DNA): TGCGCCAGCGCCACCGGGGGCACAGATACGCAGTATTTT. The chain uses TRBV5-1 and TRBJ2-3; weak D call: TRBD2 (5 bases). The V end lost 7 bases, the J end lost 1 base, and 10 bases lay between the germline ends. There are 13 residues in the CDR3. Per the germline V gene, CDR1 is SGHRS and CDR2 is YFSETQ.

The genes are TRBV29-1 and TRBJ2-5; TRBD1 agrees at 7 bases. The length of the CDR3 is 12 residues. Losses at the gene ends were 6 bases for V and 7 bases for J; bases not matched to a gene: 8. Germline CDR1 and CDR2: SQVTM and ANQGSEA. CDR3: CSVGDSPATQYF. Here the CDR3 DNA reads TGCAGCGTGGGGGACAGCCCGGCGACCCAGTACTTC.

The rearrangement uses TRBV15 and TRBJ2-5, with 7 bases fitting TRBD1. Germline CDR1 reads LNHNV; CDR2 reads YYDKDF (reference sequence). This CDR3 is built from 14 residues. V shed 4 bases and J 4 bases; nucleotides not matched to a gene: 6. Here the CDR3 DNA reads TGTGCCACCAGCACGCCGGGACAGATAGAGACCCAGTACTTC. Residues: CATSTPGQIETQYF. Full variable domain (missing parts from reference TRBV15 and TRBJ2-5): DAMVIQNPRYQVTQFGKPVTLSCSQTLNHNVMYWYQQKSSQAPKLLFHYYDKDFNNEADTPDNFQSRRPNTSFCFLDIRSPGLGDTAMYLCATSTPGQIETQYFGPGTRLLVL.

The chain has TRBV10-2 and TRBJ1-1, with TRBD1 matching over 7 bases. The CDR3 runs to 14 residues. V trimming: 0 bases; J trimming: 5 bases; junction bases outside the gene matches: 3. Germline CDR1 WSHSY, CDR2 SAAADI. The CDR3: CASSESTGWTEAFF. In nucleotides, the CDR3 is TGCGCCAGCAGTGAGTCGACAGGGTGGACTGAAGCTTTCTTT.

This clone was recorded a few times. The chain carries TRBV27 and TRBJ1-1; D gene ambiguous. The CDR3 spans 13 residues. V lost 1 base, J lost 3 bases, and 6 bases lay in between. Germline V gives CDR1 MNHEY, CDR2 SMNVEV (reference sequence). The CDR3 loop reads CASSLWMDTEAFF. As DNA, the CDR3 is TGTGCCAGCAGTTTATGGATGGACACTGAAGCTTTCTTT.

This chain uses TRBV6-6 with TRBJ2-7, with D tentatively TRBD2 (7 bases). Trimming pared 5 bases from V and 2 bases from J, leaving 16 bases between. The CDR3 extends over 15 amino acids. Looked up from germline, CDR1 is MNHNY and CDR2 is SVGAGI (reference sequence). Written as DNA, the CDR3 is TGTGCCAGCAGTCAGGTGGCGGGGGCGGCCTACGAGCAGTACTTC. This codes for CASSQVAGAAYEQYF.